This T cell receptor (beta chain) was recovered during a study of shared clonotypes between healthy human individuals. This clone was counted a single time. Its antigen remains unknown. Other DNA sequences in the same sample also yield this CDR3. Trimming pared 3 bases from V and 0 bases from J, leaving 9 bases between. CDR1 and CDR2 (germline): SGHVS, FQNEAQ. The CDR3 sequence is 14 residues long. Overall study results and limits: Non-shared clonotypes had lower generation probabilities than those shared by all four donors.

The data were produced by immunoSEQ multiplex PCR, yet TCRdb's version contains in-frame clones alone and is incomplete. The repertoire holds roughly 2,300,000 clones, about nine tenths seen once, with 0.37% in the top ten. V gene TRBV7-8 combines with J gene TRBJ2-7; the D gene is possibly TRBD1 (6 bases). Input material: naive CD4+ T cells from PBMCs. Subset in this sample: CD45RA+ positively selected. The TCR was taken from a man aged 18-30 years in good health. Some clones in this sample may be carry-over from other donors' samples. The CDR3 DNA reads TGTGCCAGCAGCTTCCGGGACATCTCCTACGAGCAGTACTTC. Its protein is CASSFRDISYEQYF.